The T cell receptor beta chain described here comes from a study of blood T cell repertoires in COVID-19. Study information: Sites across the United States, Italy and Spain contributed samples from acute and convalescent COVID-19. In each case, the material was cDNA or gDNA derived from T cells, B-cell-depleted T cells, or PBMCs.

Germline loops: CDR1 SNHLY, CDR2 FYNNEI. There are 12 residues in the CDR3. Trimming pared 6 bases from V and 7 bases from J, leaving 12 bases between. Measured with immunoSEQ multiplex PCR; TCRdb has only the in-frame clones, and not every one. The sample contains tens of thousands of clones, about 76% of which appear only once. Sequenced input: peripheral blood. The receptor's source is an elderly man with acute or convalescent COVID-19. The V and J genes are TRBV2 and TRBJ1-1; D perhaps matches TRBD1 (5 bases). Written as DNA, the CDR3 is TGTGCCAGCAGCGCGGGGGGAATTGAAGCTTTCTTT. It yields the protein CASSAGGIEAFF.